The TCR beta chain described here comes from a study of blood T cell repertoires in COVID-19. Study details: Samples taken during acute and convalescent COVID-19 were collected in the United States, Italy and Spain. Sample material is recorded as cDNA or gDNA derived from T cells, B-cell-depleted T cells, or PBMCs.

Sequenced by immunoSEQ multiplex PCR; TCRdb stores in-frame clones only, minus some. The sample records 65,000 or so clones, 82% being singletons. The germline V gene has CDR1 SEHNR and CDR2 FQNEAQ (reference sequence). This CDR3 comprises 16 residues. The V gene lost 2 bases and the J gene lost 1 base, with 14 bases spanning the gap. J is TRBJ1-1 and V is TRBV7-9, with a weak D call TRBD1 (6 bases). Material: peripheral blood. This receptor was identified in a man aged 55 to 69 with acute or convalescent COVID-19. CDR3 coding DNA: TGTGCCAGCAGCTTATTCCCCGGACAGCCGAACACTGAAGCTTTCTTT. This encodes CASSLFPGQPNTEAFF.